The entry below gives a single T cell receptor (beta chain) sequence along with its context. Its target is unknown. These data belong to a study of blood T cells in healthy people across ages. The authors ran a second PCR of about 6 to 11 cycles using a sample-barcoded 5' primer and a J-beta primer mix. TCRdb independently ran MiXCR on the 5' RACE reads; one entry per CDR3 protein. This table has hundreds of thousands of distinct CDR3 sequences, roughly 50% appearing once. The CDR3 spans 17 residues. The V gene's germline CDR1 is SGDLS and CDR2 YYNGEE. V shed 2 bases, J shed 7 bases, and the junction held 14 bases outside the gene matches. The study recruited healthy Caucasian donors from Russia who were aged about 6 to 90. Study-wide findings and caveats: Long-lived donors carried more naive CD4+ cells and greater diversity than aged donors.

The material sequenced was blood. This chain uses TRBV9 with TRBJ2-1; TRBD1 matches at 8 bases. This clonotype originated in a woman aged 55-70 years in good health. In DNA form, the CDR3 reads TGTGCCAGCAGCGTTGGCGGACAGGGTACAGCCCAAAATGAGCAGTTCTTC. Amino acid sequence: CASSVGGQGTAQNEQFF.